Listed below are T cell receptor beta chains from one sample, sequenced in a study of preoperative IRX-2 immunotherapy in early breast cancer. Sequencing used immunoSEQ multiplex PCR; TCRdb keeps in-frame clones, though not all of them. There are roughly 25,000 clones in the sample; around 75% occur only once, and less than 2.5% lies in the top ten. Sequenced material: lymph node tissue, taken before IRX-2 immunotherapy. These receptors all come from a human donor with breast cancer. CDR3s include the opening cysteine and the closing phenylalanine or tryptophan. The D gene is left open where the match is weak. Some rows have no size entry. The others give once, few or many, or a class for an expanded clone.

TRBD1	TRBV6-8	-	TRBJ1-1	CASSFWGTADWNTEAFF	TGTGCCAGCAGTTTTTGGGGGACAGCAGACTGGAACACTGAAGCTTTCTTT
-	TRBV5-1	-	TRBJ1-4	CARNSRTNNEKLFF	TGCGCCAGAAACTCCCGGACAAACAATGAAAAACTGTTTTTT
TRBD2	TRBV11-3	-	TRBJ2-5	CASSPSRAGGPETQYF	TGTGCCAGCAGCCCTTCCAGGGCGGGGGGGCCTGAGACCCAGTACTTC
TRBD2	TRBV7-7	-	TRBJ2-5	CASIPGGDHRETQYF	TGTGCCAGCATACCGGGGGGGGACCATCGGGAGACCCAGTACTTC
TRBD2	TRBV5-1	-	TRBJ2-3	CASSLRGGRTDTQYF	TGCGCCAGCAGCTTACGGGGGGGCAGGACAGATACGCAGTATTTT
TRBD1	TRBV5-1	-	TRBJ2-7	CASSLLSGGSYEQYF	TGCGCCAGCAGCTTGTTGTCAGGGGGCTCCTACGAGCAGTACTTC
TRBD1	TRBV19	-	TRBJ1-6	CASSNLYTGAGNSPLHF	TGTGCCAGTAGCAACCTCTATACAGGGGCCGGGAATTCACCCCTCCACTTT
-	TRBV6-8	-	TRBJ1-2	CASSPSGVQDYGYTF	TGTGCCAGCAGCCCCTCAGGGGTTCAAGACTATGGCTACACCTTC
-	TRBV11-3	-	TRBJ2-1	CASSRSGFSSYNEQFF	TGTGCCAGCAGCCGAAGTGGGTTCAGCTCCTACAATGAGCAGTTCTTC
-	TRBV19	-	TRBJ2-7	CASSDQGSLEQYF	TGTGCCAGTAGTGACCAGGGCTCACTCGAGCAGTACTTC
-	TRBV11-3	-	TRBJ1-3	CASSLGPPVGGSGNTIYF	TGTGCCAGCAGCTTAGGCCCTCCCGTGGGGGGCTCTGGAAACACCATATATTTT
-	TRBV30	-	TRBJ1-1	CAWEGTANTEAFF	TGTGCCTGGGAAGGGACCGCGAACACTGAAGCTTTCTTT
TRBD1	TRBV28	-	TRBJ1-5	CASSLPDRGFNQPQHF	TGTGCCAGCAGTCTACCTGACAGGGGATTTAATCAGCCCCAGCATTTT
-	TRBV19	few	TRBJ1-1	CACHLGRAGWTEAFF	TGTGCCTGTCATCTCGGGAGGGCGGGATGGACTGAAGCTTTCTTT
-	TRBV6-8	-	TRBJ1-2	CASSPGDPGSHTF	TGTGCCAGCAGCCCCGGGGACCCAGGCTCCCACACCTTC
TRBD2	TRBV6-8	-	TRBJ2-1	CASSDKQRGGRQNEQFF	TGTGCCAGCAGTGACAAACAGCGGGGGGGCCGACAAAATGAGCAGTTCTTC
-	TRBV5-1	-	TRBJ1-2	CASSLLIREGASPRNGYTF	TGCGCCAGCAGCTTGTTAATACGCGAAGGGGCCTCCCCGAGGAACGGCTACACCTTC
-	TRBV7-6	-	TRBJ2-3	CASSGDWNPSTDTQYF	TGTGCCAGCAGCGGAGACTGGAACCCTAGCACAGATACGCAGTATTTT
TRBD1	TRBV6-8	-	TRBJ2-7	CASSYAGGSYEQYF	TGTGCCAGCAGTTACGCAGGGGGATCCTACGAGCAGTACTTC
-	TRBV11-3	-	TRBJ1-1	CASSLVGGAGTEAFF	TGTGCCAGCAGCTTAGTGGGGGGCGCAGGGACTGAAGCTTTCTTT
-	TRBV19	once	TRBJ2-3	CASSPDHGSDTQYF	TGTGCCAGTAGTCCAGATCACGGGAGCGATACGCAGTATTTT
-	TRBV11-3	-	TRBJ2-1	CASSSTGARLYEQFF	TGTGCCAGCAGCTCCACGGGGGCTCGCCTGTATGAGCAGTTCTTC
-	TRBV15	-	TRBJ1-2	CATSRDKRDLELGEGYTF	TGTGCCACCAGCAGAGATAAAAGGGACTTGGAGTTGGGCGAAGGCTACACCTTC
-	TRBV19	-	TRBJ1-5	CASSPAGSNQPQHF	TGTGCCAGTAGCCCGGCAGGGAGCAATCAGCCCCAGCATTTT
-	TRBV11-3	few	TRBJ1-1	CASSLVVGNTEAFF	TGTGCCAGCAGCTTAGTGGTGGGGAACACTGAAGCTTTCTTT
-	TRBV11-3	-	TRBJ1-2	CASSFVLVQTNYGYTF	TGTGCCAGCAGCTTCGTACTAGTCCAGACGAACTATGGCTACACCTTC
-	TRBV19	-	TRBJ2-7	CASSIGKARTELHF	TGTGCCAGTAGTATCGGTAAGGCTAGGACCGAGCTGCACTTC
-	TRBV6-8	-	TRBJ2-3	CASSYSARSTDTQYF	TGTGCCAGCAGTTACTCGGCGCGAAGCACAGATACGCAGTATTTT
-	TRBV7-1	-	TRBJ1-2	CASSLARPEGNGYTF	TGTGCCAGCAGCTTAGCACGGCCGGAGGGTAATGGCTACACCTTC
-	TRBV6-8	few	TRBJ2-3	CASSDFSPRGDTQYF	TGTGCCAGCAGTGATTTTTCTCCGAGAGGAGATACGCAGTATTTT
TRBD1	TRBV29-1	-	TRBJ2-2	CSVGTGGAGELFF	TGCAGCGTTGGGACAGGTGGTGCCGGGGAGCTGTTTTTT
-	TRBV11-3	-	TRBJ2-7	CASSLTSTLSYEQYF	TGTGCCAGCAGCTTGACGAGTACTTTATCCTACGAGCAGTACTTC
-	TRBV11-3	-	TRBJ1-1	CASSPGRRGFTEAFF	TGTGCCAGCAGCCCGGGTCGCAGGGGATTTACTGAAGCTTTCTTT
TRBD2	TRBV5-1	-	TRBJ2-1	CASSPNSGVNNEQFF	TGCGCCAGCAGCCCCAATAGCGGGGTGAACAATGAGCAGTTCTTC
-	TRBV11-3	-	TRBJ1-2	CASSPGHRDYGYTF	TGTGCCAGCAGCCCAGGGCACCGGGACTATGGCTACACCTTC
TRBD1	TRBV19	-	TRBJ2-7	CASSTRTGGVNEQYF	TGTGCCAGTAGTACCCGGACAGGGGGCGTCAACGAGCAGTACTTC
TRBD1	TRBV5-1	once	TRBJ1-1	CASSLVATGGITEAFF	TGCGCCAGCAGCTTGGTGGCAACAGGGGGCATCACTGAAGCTTTCTTT
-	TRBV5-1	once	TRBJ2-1	CASSLDPKGGNEQFF	TGCGCCAGCAGCTTGGACCCCAAGGGGGGCAATGAGCAGTTCTTC
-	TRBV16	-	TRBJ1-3	CASSIVTSGNTIYF	TGTGCCAGCAGCATCGTAACCTCTGGAAACACCATATATTTT
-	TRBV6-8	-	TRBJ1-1	CASSYWGNTEAFF	TGTGCCAGCAGTTACTGGGGTAACACTGAAGCTTTCTTT
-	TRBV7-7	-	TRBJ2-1	CASSLEGRNNEQFF	TGTGCCAGCAGCTTAGAGGGGAGAAACAATGAGCAGTTCTTC
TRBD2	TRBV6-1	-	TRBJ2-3	CASSEAGTSGGTDTQYF	TGTGCCAGCAGTGAAGCGGGGACTAGCGGGGGGACTGATACGCAGTATTTT
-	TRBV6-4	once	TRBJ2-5	CASRKGGSETQYF	TGTGCCAGCAGAAAAGGGGGTTCGGAGACCCAGTACTTC
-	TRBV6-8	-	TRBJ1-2	CASSYSSTGNYGYTF	TGTGCCAGCAGTTACTCGAGTACAGGAAACTATGGCTACACCTTC
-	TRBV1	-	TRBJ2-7	CASSQGGGSTYEQYF	TGCGCCAGCAGCCAAGGGGGCGGCAGTACCTACGAGCAGTACTTC
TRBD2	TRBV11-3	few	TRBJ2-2	CASSLLAGGLTGELFF	TGTGCCAGCAGCCTCCTAGCGGGGGGTTTGACCGGGGAGCTGTTTTTT
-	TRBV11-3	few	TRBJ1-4	CASSLAGTNEKLFF	TGTGCCAGCAGCTTGGCAGGGACAAATGAAAAACTGTTTTTT
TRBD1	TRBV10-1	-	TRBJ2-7	CASSESKGARRGYEQYF	TGCGCCAGCAGTGAGTCCAAGGGGGCAAGGCGAGGCTACGAGCAGTACTTC
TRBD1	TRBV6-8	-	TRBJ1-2	CASRDRVQGYTF	TGTGCCAGCAGAGACAGGGTCCAGGGCTACACCTTC
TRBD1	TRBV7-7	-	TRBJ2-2	CASRVSGTGFGELFF	TGTGCCAGCAGAGTATCCGGGACAGGGTTCGGGGAGCTGTTTTTT
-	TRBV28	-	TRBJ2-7	CASSFPTLGTYEQYF	TGTGCCAGCAGTTTTCCTACACTAGGGACCTACGAGCAGTACTTC
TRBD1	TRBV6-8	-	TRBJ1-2	CASTHRQGTYGYTF	TGTGCCAGCACCCACCGACAGGGAACCTATGGCTACACCTTC
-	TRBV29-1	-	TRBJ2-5	CSVDKGGQETQYF	TGCAGCGTTGACAAGGGGGGACAAGAGACCCAGTACTTC
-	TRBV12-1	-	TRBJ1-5	CASITGKKGSQPQHF	TGTGCCAGCATCACCGGGAAAAAAGGGAGTCAGCCCCAGCATTTT
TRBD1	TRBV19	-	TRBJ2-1	CASKGQGGDEQFF	TGTGCCAGTAAGGGACAGGGTGGTGATGAGCAGTTCTTC
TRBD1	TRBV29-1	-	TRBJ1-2	CSVGEDRVDHSYTF	TGCAGCGTTGGAGAGGACAGGGTAGATCATAGCTACACCTTC
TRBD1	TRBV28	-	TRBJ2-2	CASSSNRGYTGELFF	TGTGCCAGCAGTTCCAACAGGGGCTACACCGGGGAGCTGTTTTTT
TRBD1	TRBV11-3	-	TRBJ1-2	CASSVTGGTPAGYTF	TGTGCCAGCAGCGTAACAGGGGGTACGCCCGCCGGCTACACCTTC
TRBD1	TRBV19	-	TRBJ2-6	CATSGTGEESSGANVLTF	TGTGCCACCTCCGGGACAGGGGAGGAGAGCTCTGGGGCCAACGTCCTGACTTTC
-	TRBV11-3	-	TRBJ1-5	CASSLGGLRSNQPQHF	TGTGCCAGCAGCTTAGGGGGGTTAAGGAGCAATCAGCCCCAGCATTTT